Listed here are 23 T cell receptor beta chains from one sample, sequenced in a study of T cell responses to AZD1222 COVID-19 vaccine. Produced via immunoSEQ multiplex PCR; TCRdb's table is partial and in-frame only. The sample carries some 69,000 clones, approximately 83% recorded once. Sequencing used peripheral blood, obtained on day 0 of AZD1222 vaccination. Source of these receptors: an adult in good health.

The genes are TRBV5-1 and TRBJ2-3; perhaps TRBD2 as D (6 bases). This CDR3 spans 14 amino acids. Trimming shortened V by 6 bases and J by 4 bases, and 15 bases separated the two germline ends. CDR1 SGHRS and CDR2 YFSETQ come from the germline V gene. In DNA form, the CDR3 reads TGCGCCAGCATTCCGGGACTCGGTCCAGATACGCAGTATTTT. This sequence encodes CASIPGLGPDTQYF. The whole variable domain, remainder taken from reference TRBV5-1 and TRBJ2-3, is KAGVTQTPRYLIKTRGQQVTLSCSPISGHRSVSWYQQTPGQGLQFLFEYFSETQRNKGNFPGRFSGRQFSNSRSEMNVSTLELGDSALYLCASIPGLGPDTQYFGPGTRLTVL.

The CDR3 reads CASSRTLDTQYF. The CDR3 DNA reads as TGTGCCAGCAGCCGGACACTAGATACGCAGTATTTT. This rearrangement joins TRBV3-1 (or the pseudogene TRBV3-2) to TRBJ2-3, with D possibly matching TRBD1 (5 bases). Germline V gives CDR1 LGHDT, CDR2 YNNKEL (reference sequence). The CDR3 has 12 residues. The V and J ends lost 4 bases and 5 bases respectively, with 7 bases between them.

The chain carries TRBV5-1 and TRBJ1-5; no firm D call. From germline, CDR1 is SGHRS and CDR2 YFSETQ. This CDR3 has 15 residues. The V end lost 0 bases, the J end lost 3 bases, and 10 bases lay between the germline ends. This CDR3 reads CASSLEGTPNQPQHF. The CDR3 DNA reads TGCGCCAGCAGCTTGGAAGGTACCCCCAATCAGCCCCAGCATTTT.

The gene calls are TRBV3-1 (or the pseudogene TRBV3-2) and TRBJ2-7; TRBD1 matches at 9 bases. With 5 bases clipped from V and 4 bases from J, the junction kept 12 bases outside the gene matches. CDR1 and CDR2 from the germline V gene are LGHDT and YNNKEL (reference sequence). This CDR3 contains 16 residues. The CDR3 coding sequence is TGTGCCAGCAGCTTTACCAACAGGGGGCATACGTACGAGCAGTACTTC. Protein sequence: CASSFTNRGHTYEQYF.

CDR3 region: CASSQQTGSNQPQHF. The CDR3, as DNA: TGTGCCAGCAGTCAACAGACAGGGTCCAATCAGCCCCAGCATTTT. This chain joins TRBV6-5 and TRBJ1-5, with 7 positions matching TRBD1. The V segment lost 5 bases and the J segment 3 bases; nucleotides outside the gene matches: 7. CDR1 is MNHEY and CDR2 is SVGAGI in the germline V gene. This CDR3 is built from 15 residues.

V is TRBV29-1 and J is TRBJ1-2; perhaps TRBD1 as D (5 bases). The CDR3 length is 14 residues. V dropped 3 bases and J dropped 9 bases, with 20 bases sitting between them. CDR1 is SQVTM, CDR2 ANQGSEA, per germline. The CDR3 coding sequence is TGCAGCGTTGACCTGCAGGGCCGTGGTTCGAGCTACACCTTC. It encodes CSVDLQGRGSSYTF. The entire variable domain, with the rest obtained from reference TRBV29-1 and TRBJ1-2, is as follows: SAVISQKPSRDICQRGTSLTIQCQVDSQVTMMFWYRQQPGQSLTLIATANQGSEATYESGFVIDKFPISRPNLTFSTLTVSNMSPEDSSIYLCSVDLQGRGSSYTFGSGTRLTVV.

This chain uses TRBV19 with TRBJ1-5; 7 bases map to TRBD1. CDR3 length: 14 amino acids. After removal of 8 bases from V and 4 bases from J, the junction contained 8 bases not matched to a gene. Germline V lookup: CDR1 LNHDA, CDR2 SQIVND (reference sequence). The CDR3 reads CASDLTGSNQPQHF. The CDR3 DNA reads as TGTGCCAGTGACTTGACAGGGAGTAATCAGCCCCAGCATTTT. Combining the CDR3 with reference TRBV19 and TRBJ1-5 gives the whole variable domain DGGITQSPKYLFRKEGQNVTLSCEQNLNHDAMYWYRQDPGQGLRLIYYSQIVNDFQKGDIAEGYSVSREKKESFPLTVTSAQKNPTAFYLCASDLTGSNQPQHFGDGTRLSIL.

The rearrangement uses TRBV7-8 and TRBJ2-1, with 7 bases fitting TRBD1. The CDR3 consists of 15 residues. The germline V gene encodes CDR1 SGHVS and CDR2 FQNEAQ. The V and J ends lost 2 bases and 7 bases, in that order; junction bases with no gene match: 8. This CDR3 reads CASSLKGGAGNEQFF. CDR3 nucleotide sequence: TGTGCCAGCAGCTTAAAAGGGGGCGCGGGTAATGAGCAGTTCTTC. Complete variable domain (other parts from reference TRBV7-8 and TRBJ2-1): GAGVSQSPRYKVAKRGQDVALRCDPISGHVSLFWYQQALGQGPEFLTYFQNEAQLDKSGLPSDRFFAERPEGSVSTLKIQRTQQEDSAVYLCASSLKGGAGNEQFFGPGTRLTVL.

The chain uses TRBV19 and TRBJ1-5; no reliable D call. The V gene's germline CDR1 is LNHDA and CDR2 SQIVND (reference sequence). The CDR3 consists of 12 residues. Trimming stripped 4 bases from V and 6 bases from J, with 7 bases between. The chain's CDR3 is CASSRAGQPQHF. The CDR3 bases are TGTGCCAGTAGTAGGGCGGGTCAGCCCCAGCATTTT.

The count of this clone is one. This sequence joins TRBV5-1 and TRBJ1-2; 11 positions match TRBD1. This CDR3 has 14 residues. V was pared by 4 bases and J by 8 bases, with 7 bases of the junction left unmatched. Germline CDR1 SGHRS, CDR2 YFSETQ. The CDR3 DNA sequence: TGCGCCAGCAGCACAGGACAGGGGGCGCGAGGCTACACCTTC. Protein product: CASSTGQGARGYTF.

The chain is built from TRBV5-1 and TRBJ1-6; D is unclear. The V gene lost 3 bases and the J gene lost 8 bases, with 12 bases spanning the gap. The germline V gene encodes CDR1 SGHRS and CDR2 YFSETQ. This CDR3 is built from 14 residues. The CDR3 DNA follows: TGCGCCAGCAGCTCGGCCTGGGCTGATTCACCCCTCCACTTT. As protein: CASSSAWADSPLHF.

DNA for the CDR3: TGTGCCAGCAGTCCGGGACAGGGGCTGGAGACCCAGTACTTC. Amino acid sequence: CASSPGQGLETQYF. The chain is built from TRBV6-5 and TRBJ2-5, with 10 bases identical to TRBD1. J lost 5 bases, V lost 5 bases, and 5 bases had no gene match. Germline assignment: CDR1 MNHEY and CDR2 SVGAGI. There are 14 residues in the CDR3.

This clone was seen a few times. This chain connects TRBV28 to TRBJ1-5; D call uncertain. Trimming took 2 bases from V and 4 from J, leaving 9 bases between them. The CDR3 contains 14 residues. The germline V gene has CDR1 MDHEN and CDR2 SYDVKM. CDR3 amino acids: CASSLRRLNQPQHF. The CDR3 DNA reads TGTGCCAGCAGTTTAAGACGGCTAAATCAGCCCCAGCATTTT.

This clone showed up just once. The chain employs TRBV24-1 and TRBJ1-5, with 7 nucleotides matching TRBD1. Germline lookup yields CDR1 KGHDR and CDR2 SFDVKD. The trim removed 5 bases at V and 4 bases at J, leaving 1 base unmatched. There are 13 residues in the CDR3. In nucleotides, the CDR3 is TGTGCCACCAGTGTCAGGGGGAATCAGCCCCAGCATTTT. It is translated as CATSVRGNQPQHF.

This chain links TRBV5-1 with TRBJ2-7, with 7 bases fitting TRBD1. The CDR3 loop spans 13 amino acids. Germline CDR1 reads SGHRS; CDR2 reads YFSETQ. After removal of 2 bases from V and 12 bases from J, the junction contained 11 bases not matched to a gene. As DNA, the CDR3 is TGCGCCAGCAGCTTCGGGACAGTTAACGACCTGTACTTC. Protein sequence: CASSFGTVNDLYF.

The chain carries TRBV6-5 and TRBJ2-3; possible D gene TRBD2, 5 bases. Germline values: CDR1 MNHEY, CDR2 SVGAGI. This CDR3 spans 13 amino acids. The ends were cut back, 7 bases at V and 8 bases at J, with 16 bases in the middle. The CDR3 protein is CASNQYRGGTQYF. DNA for the CDR3: TGTGCCAGCAATCAGTACCGGGGTGGTACGCAGTATTTT.

The genes are TRBV5-4 and TRBJ2-7; 10 positions match TRBD1. CDR1 is SGHNT, CDR2 YYREEE, per germline (reference sequence). The CDR3 runs to 14 residues. Trimming removed 5 bases from V and 5 bases from J; junction bases left unmatched: 7. For the CDR3, the DNA is TGTGCCAGCAGTTCGGGACAGGGGCGCGACGAGCAGTACTTC. It translates to CASSSGQGRDEQYF.

About this clone itself: It may be a read error: a sequence one base away is much more abundant. The chain couples TRBV27 to TRBJ1-6, with no clear D. Germline V gives CDR1 MNHEY, CDR2 SMNVEV (reference sequence). V lost 4 bases and J lost 5, with 12 bases in between. The CDR3 covers 15 residues. The CDR3 nucleotides read TGTGCCAGCAGTTGGATAGGTAACCATAATTCACCCCTCCACTTT. Amino acids: CASSWIGNHNSPLHF.

The V and J genes are TRBV11-2 and TRBJ1-3; no clear D. The germline V gene has CDR1 SGHAT and CDR2 FQNNGV. The CDR3 has 14 amino acids. Trimming removed 4 bases at V and 12 bases at J, with 19 bases between. Here the CDR3 DNA reads TGTGCCAGCAGCTCCGATTTGGGGAGGACCATCATATATTTT. Translation: CASSSDLGRTIIYF. The variable domain in full, completed from reference TRBV11-2 and TRBJ1-3, reads EAGVAQSPRYKIIEKRQSVAFWCNPISGHATLYWYQQILGQGPKLLIQFQNNGVVDDSQLPKDRFSAERLKGVDSTLKIQPAKLEDSAVYLCASSSDLGRTIIYFGEGSWLTVV.

The chain recombines TRBV7-2 with TRBJ2-7; D not resolved. Germline loops: CDR1 SGHTA, CDR2 FQGNSA. V was clipped by 5 bases and J by 6 bases, with 11 bases between them. The CDR3 sequence is 12 residues long. This CDR3 is CASSRDGTEQYF. CDR3 coding DNA: TGTGCCAGCAGCAGAGACGGAACCGAGCAGTACTTC.

This chain joins TRBV15 and TRBJ1-5, with a possible D match to TRBD1 (6 bases). V shed 5 bases and J shed 5 bases, with 13 bases lying between them. The CDR3 covers 14 residues. Germline V CDR1 and CDR2: LNHNV, YYDKDF (reference sequence). CDR3 sequence reads: CATSGGGRDQPQHF. CDR3 coding DNA: TGTGCCACCAGCGGGGGGGGCAGGGATCAGCCCCAGCATTTT.

This rearrangement joins TRBV4-1 to TRBJ1-1; D unresolved. The CDR3 consists of 13 residues. With 0 bases removed from V and 9 bases from J, the gap between germline ends came to 11 bases. The germline V gene has CDR1 MGHRA and CDR2 YSYEKL. CDR3 coding DNA: TGCGCCAGCAGCCAAGATTTACAGCTCAAAGCTTTCTTT. As protein: CASSQDLQLKAFF.

The chain joins TRBV9 to TRBJ1-1, with D unresolved. The CDR3 has 13 residues. Germline assignment: CDR1 SGDLS and CDR2 YYNGEE. The V and J ends lost 7 bases and 0 bases respectively, with 10 bases between them. The CDR3 DNA reads TGTGCCAGCGCTCCGGGAATGAACACTGAAGCTTTCTTT. This codes for CASAPGMNTEAFF. The full variable domain, rest sourced from reference TRBV9 and TRBJ1-1, is DSGVTQTPKHLITATGQRVTLRCSPRSGDLSVYWYQQSLDQGLQFLIQYYNGEERAKGNILERFSAQQFPDLHSELNLSSLELGDSALYFCASAPGMNTEAFFGQGTRLTVV.